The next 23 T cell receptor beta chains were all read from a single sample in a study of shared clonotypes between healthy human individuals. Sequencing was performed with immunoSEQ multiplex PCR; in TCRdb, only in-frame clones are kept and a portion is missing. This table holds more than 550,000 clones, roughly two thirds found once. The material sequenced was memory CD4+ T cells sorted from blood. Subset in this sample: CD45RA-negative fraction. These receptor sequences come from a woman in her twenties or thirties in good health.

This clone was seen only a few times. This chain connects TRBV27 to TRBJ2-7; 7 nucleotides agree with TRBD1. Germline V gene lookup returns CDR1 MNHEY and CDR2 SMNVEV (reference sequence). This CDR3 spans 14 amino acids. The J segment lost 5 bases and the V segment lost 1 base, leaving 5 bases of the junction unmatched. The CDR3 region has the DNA TGTGCCAGCAGTTTATGGACAGGTCTCCACGAGCAGTACTTC. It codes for CASSLWTGLHEQYF.

The CDR3 DNA sequence: TGTGCCAGCAGTAGCCCCCCGGGAAACACTGAAGCTTTCTTT. It translates to CASSSPPGNTEAFF. The V call is TRBV6-5, the J call TRBJ1-1, with no clear D. Looked up from germline, CDR1 is MNHEY and CDR2 is SVGAGI. V was trimmed by 5 bases and J by 2 bases, leaving 12 bases between them. The length of the CDR3 is 14 residues.

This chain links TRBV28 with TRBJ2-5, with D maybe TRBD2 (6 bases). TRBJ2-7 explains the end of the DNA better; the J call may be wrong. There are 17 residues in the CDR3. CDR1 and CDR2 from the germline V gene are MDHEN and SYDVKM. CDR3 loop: CASSASSASDPSYEQYF. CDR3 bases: TGTGCCAGCAGCGCCAGTTCCGCTAGCGATCCCTCCTACGAGCAGTACTTC.

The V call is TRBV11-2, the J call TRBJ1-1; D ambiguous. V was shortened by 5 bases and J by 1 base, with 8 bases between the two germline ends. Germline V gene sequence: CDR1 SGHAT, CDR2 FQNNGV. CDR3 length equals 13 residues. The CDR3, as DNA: TGTGCCAGCAGCCTATACAGGAACACTGAAGCTTTCTTT. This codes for CASSLYRNTEAFF.

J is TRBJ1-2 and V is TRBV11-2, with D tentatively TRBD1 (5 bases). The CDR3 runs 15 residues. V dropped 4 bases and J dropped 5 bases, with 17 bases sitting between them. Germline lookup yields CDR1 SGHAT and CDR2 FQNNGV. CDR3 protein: CASSSPGRADYGYTF. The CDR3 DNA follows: TGTGCCAGCAGCTCCCCCGGCAGGGCGGATTATGGCTACACCTTC.

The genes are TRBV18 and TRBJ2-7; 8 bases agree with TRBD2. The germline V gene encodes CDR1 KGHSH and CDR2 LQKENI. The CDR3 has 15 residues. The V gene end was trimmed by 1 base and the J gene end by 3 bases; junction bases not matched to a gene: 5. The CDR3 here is CASSPRGLVGYEQYF. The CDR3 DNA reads TGTGCCAGCTCACCACGGGGACTAGTAGGCTACGAGCAGTACTTC.

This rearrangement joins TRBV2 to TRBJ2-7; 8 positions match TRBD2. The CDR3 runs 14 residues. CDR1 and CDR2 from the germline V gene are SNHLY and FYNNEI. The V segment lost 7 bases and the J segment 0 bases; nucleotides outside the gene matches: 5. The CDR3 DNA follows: TGTGCCAGCAAGACTAGCGAGAGCTCCTACGAGCAGTACTTC. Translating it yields CASKTSESSYEQYF.

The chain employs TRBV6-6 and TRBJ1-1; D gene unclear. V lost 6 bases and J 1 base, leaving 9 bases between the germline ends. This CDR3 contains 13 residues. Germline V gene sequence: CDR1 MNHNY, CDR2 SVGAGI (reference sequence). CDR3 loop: CASRNDRNTEAFF. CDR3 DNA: TGTGCCAGCAGAAATGATCGGAACACTGAAGCTTTCTTT.

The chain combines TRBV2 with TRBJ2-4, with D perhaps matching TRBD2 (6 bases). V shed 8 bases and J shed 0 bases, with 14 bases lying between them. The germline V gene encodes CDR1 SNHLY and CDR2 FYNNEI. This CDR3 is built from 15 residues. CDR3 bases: TGTGCCAGCCGGGCGGGGCTGATAGCCAAAAACATTCAGTACTTC. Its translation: CASRAGLIAKNIQYF. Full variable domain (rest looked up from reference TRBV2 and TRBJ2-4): EPEVTQTPSHQVTQMGQEVILRCVPISNHLYFYWYRQILGQKVEFLVSFYNNEISEKSEIFDDQFSVERPDGSNFTLKIRSTKLEDSAMYFCASRAGLIAKNIQYFGAGTRLSVL.

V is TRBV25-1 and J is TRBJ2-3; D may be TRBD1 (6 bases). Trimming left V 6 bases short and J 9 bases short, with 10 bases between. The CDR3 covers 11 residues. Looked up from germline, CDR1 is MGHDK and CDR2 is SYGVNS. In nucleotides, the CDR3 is TGTGCCAGCAGCTTACAGGGCACGCAGTATTTT. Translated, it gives CASSLQGTQYF.

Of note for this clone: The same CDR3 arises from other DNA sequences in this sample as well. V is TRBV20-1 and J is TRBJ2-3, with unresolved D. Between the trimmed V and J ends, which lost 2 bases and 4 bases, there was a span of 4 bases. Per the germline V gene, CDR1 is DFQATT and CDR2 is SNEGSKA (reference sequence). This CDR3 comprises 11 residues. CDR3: CSARIADTQYF. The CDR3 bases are TGCAGTGCTAGAATCGCAGATACGCAGTATTTT.

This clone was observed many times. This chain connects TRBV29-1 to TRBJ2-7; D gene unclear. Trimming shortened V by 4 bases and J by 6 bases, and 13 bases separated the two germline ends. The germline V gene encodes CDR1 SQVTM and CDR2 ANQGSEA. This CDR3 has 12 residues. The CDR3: CSVVNSRREQYF. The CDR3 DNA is TGCAGCGTTGTTAACAGTAGGCGCGAGCAGTACTTC.

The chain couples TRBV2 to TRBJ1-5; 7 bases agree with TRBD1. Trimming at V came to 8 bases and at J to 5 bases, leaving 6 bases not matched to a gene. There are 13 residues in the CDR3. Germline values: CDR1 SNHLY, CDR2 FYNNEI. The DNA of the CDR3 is TGTGCCAGCGCCTGGCAGGGGGATCAGCCCCAGCATTTT. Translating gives CASAWQGDQPQHF.

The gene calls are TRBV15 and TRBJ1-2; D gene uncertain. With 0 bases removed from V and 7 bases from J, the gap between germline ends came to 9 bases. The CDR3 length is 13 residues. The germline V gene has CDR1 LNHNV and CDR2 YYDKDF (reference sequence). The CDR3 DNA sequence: TGTGCCACCAGCAGAGATCGGAGTGGTGGCTACACCTTC. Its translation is CATSRDRSGGYTF.

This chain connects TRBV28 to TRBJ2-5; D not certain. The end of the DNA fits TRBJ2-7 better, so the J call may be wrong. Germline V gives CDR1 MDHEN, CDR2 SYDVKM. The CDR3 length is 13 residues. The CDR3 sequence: CASSLLPDYEQYF. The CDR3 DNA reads TGTGCCAGCAGTTTATTACCGGACTACGAGCAGTACTTC.

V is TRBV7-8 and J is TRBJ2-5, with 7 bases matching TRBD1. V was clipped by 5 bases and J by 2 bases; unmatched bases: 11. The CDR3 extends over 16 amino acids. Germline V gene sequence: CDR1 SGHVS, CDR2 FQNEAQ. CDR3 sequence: CASSPTPGQRQETQYF. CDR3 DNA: TGTGCCAGCAGCCCTACCCCGGGACAGAGACAAGAGACCCAGTACTTC.

CDR3 DNA sequence: TGTGCCAGCAGTGAAGGGGCCTTGCAGTACTTC. Protein sequence: CASSEGALQYF. The rearrangement uses TRBV6-5 and TRBJ2-7, with D tentatively TRBD1 (5 bases). The CDR3 is made up of 11 amino acids. The V gene's germline CDR1 is MNHEY and CDR2 SVGAGI. Trimming left V 5 bases short and J 9 bases short, with 11 bases between.

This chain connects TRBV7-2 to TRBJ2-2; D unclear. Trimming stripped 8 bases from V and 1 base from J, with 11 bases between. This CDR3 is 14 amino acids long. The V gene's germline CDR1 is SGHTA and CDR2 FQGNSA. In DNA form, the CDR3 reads TGTGCCAGCCGTCCGAGTATGAACACCGGGGAGCTGTTTTTT. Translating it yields CASRPSMNTGELFF.

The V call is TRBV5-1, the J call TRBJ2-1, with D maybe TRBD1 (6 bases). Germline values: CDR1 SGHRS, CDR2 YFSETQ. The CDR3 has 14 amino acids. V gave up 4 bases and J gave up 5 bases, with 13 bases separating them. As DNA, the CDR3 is TGCGCCAGCAGCGCCGGGACACCCGACAATGAGCAGTTCTTC. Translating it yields CASSAGTPDNEQFF. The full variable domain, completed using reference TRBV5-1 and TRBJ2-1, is KAGVTQTPRYLIKTRGQQVTLSCSPISGHRSVSWYQQTPGQGLQFLFEYFSETQRNKGNFPGRFSGRQFSNSRSEMNVSTLELGDSALYLCASSAGTPDNEQFFGPGTRLTVL.

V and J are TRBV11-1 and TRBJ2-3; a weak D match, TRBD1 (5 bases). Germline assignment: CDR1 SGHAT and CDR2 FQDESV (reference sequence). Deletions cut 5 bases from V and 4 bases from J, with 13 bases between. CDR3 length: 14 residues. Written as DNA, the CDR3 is TGTGCCAGCAGCACACAGGTTCAGGCAGATACGCAGTATTTT. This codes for CASSTQVQADTQYF.

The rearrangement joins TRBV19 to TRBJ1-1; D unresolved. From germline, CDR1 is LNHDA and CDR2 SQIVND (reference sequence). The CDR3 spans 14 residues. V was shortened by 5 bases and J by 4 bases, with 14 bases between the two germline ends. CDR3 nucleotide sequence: TGTGCCAGTAGTCCCTCAGTCGGAGGCACTGAAGCTTTCTTT. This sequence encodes CASSPSVGGTEAFF.

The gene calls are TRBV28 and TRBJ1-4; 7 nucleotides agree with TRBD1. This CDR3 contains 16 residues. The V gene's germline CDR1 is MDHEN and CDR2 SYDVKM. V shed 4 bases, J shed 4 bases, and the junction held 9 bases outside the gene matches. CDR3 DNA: TGTGCCAGCAGTTCATACAGGGGAGGGATTAATGAAAAACTGTTTTTT. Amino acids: CASSSYRGGINEKLFF.

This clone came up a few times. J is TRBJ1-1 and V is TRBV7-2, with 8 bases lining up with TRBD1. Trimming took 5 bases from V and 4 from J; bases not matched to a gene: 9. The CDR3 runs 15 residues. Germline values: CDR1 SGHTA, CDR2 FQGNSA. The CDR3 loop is CASSLRGRPPTEAFF. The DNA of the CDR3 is TGTGCCAGCAGCCTCAGGGGGCGCCCCCCCACTGAAGCTTTCTTT. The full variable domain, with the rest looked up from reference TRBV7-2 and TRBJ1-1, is GAGVSQSPSNKVTEKGKDVELRCDPISGHTALYWYRQSLGQGLEFLIYFQGNSAPDKSGLPSDRFSAERTGGSVSTLTIQRTQQEDSAVYLCASSLRGRPPTEAFFGQGTRLTVV.